This is a list of T cell receptor beta chains from one sample in a study of identical twins. TCRdb analysed the 5' RACE reads with MiXCR anew, one entry per CDR3 protein. The table records about 810,000 distinct CDR3 sequences, roughly an eighth of them present only once. The same data also went into a second study, on yellow fever vaccine responses in identical twins.

Sequenced input: PBMCs. All receptors derive from a woman between 18 and 30 years old in good health. Each CDR3 is given with its conserved first and last residue. The D gene is left open where the match is weak. Only part of the rows carry a size: once, few, many, or a class if the clone is expanded.

d_call	v_call	j_call	clone_size	cdr3_aa	cdr3_nt
NA	TRBV7-8	TRBJ2-1	few	CASSFFLQGPGNEQFF	TGTGCCAGCAGCTTTTTTCTGCAGGGGCCTGGCAATGAGCAGTTCTTC
NA	TRBV11-2	TRBJ2-5	NA	CASSFRADVQETQYF	TGTGCCAGCAGCTTCCGCGCGGACGTACAAGAGACCCAGTACTTC
TRBD1	TRBV5-1	TRBJ2-7	few	CASSLSGQGISYEQYF	TGCGCCAGCAGCTTGTCGGGACAGGGGATCTCCTACGAGCAGTACTTC
TRBD2	TRBV11-2	TRBJ2-3	many	CASSDRLAGWGDTQYF	TGTGCCAGCAGCGACCGACTAGCGGGGTGGGGAGATACGCAGTATTTT
NA	TRBV7-2	TRBJ2-1	many	CASSSGVSNEQFF	TGTGCCAGCAGCTCCGGAGTCTCAAATGAGCAGTTCTTC
NA	TRBV29-1	TRBJ1-1	NA	CSAQDPLTEAFF	TGCAGCGCACAGGACCCTTTGACTGAAGCTTTCTTT
TRBD1	TRBV24-1	TRBJ2-3	few	CATSDLFGDRGQDTQYF	TGTGCCACCAGTGATTTGTTTGGAGACAGGGGGCAAGATACGCAGTATTTT
NA	TRBV4-2	TRBJ2-2	few	CASSQEGGATYTGELFF	TGTGCCAGCAGCCAAGAAGGCGGGGCCACTTACACCGGGGAGCTGTTTTTT
TRBD1	TRBV7-9	TRBJ1-1	NA	CASSLSRGLANTEAFF	TGTGCCAGCAGCTTATCCAGGGGGCTGGCGAACACTGAAGCTTTCTTT
NA	TRBV10-2	TRBJ1-5	NA	CASSWTERGQPQHF	TGCGCCAGCAGTTGGACTGAAAGGGGCCAGCCCCAGCATTTT
TRBD2	TRBV20-1	TRBJ2-7	NA	CSAILAMSYEQYF	TGCAGTGCTATACTAGCGATGTCCTACGAGCAGTACTTC
NA	TRBV12-3/TRBV12-4	TRBJ2-3	many	CASSESGDTQYF	TGTGCCAGCAGCGAGTCCGGTGATACGCAGTATTTT
TRBD2	TRBV5-1	TRBJ2-3	many	CASSRKPPGGMSTDTQYF	TGCGCCAGCAGCCGTAAACCACCCGGGGGGATGAGCACAGATACGCAGTATTTT
NA	TRBV11-2	TRBJ2-3	many	CASSLMGTDTQYF	TGTGCCAGCAGCTTAATGGGCACAGATACGCAGTATTTT
NA	TRBV7-9	TRBJ2-1	NA	CASSFEIAHSDEQFF	TGTGCCAGCAGCTTCGAAATTGCCCACTCCGATGAGCAGTTCTTC
NA	TRBV7-2	TRBJ1-1	NA	CASSLWGRLMNTEAFF	TGTGCCAGCAGCCTGTGGGGGCGGTTGATGAACACTGAAGCTTTCTTT
TRBD2	TRBV2	TRBJ2-6	few	CASTNGLVLTGANVLTF	TGTGCCAGCACCAATGGACTAGTTCTTACTGGGGCCAACGTCCTGACTTTC
NA	TRBV11-1	TRBJ2-4	few	CASSPPVWVETAKNIQYF	TGTGCCAGCAGCCCTCCCGTTTGGGTGGAAACGGCCAAAAACATTCAGTACTTC
NA	TRBV4-1	TRBJ2-1	NA	CASSQRQDSYNEQFF	TGCGCCAGCAGCCAGAGACAGGATTCCTACAATGAGCAGTTCTTC
NA	TRBV10-3	TRBJ1-1	few	CAISESKAVAEAFF	TGTGCCATCAGTGAGTCGAAGGCAGTGGCTGAAGCTTTCTTT
TRBD2	TRBV12-3/TRBV12-4	TRBJ2-2	few	CASSHGLAGERELFF	TGTGCCAGCAGCCACGGACTAGCGGGAGAAAGGGAGCTGTTTTTT
TRBD2	TRBV7-6	TRBJ2-5	few	CASSPETSGGPETQYF	TGTGCCAGCAGCCCGGAGACTAGCGGGGGTCCGGAGACCCAGTACTTC
NA	TRBV10-3	TRBJ2-2	NA	CAISGAGYTGELFF	TGTGCCATCAGTGGTGCTGGATACACCGGGGAGCTGTTTTTT
NA	TRBV5-1	TRBJ2-7	few	CASRRVFDSSSYEQYF	TGCGCCAGCAGGAGAGTCTTCGACAGCAGCTCCTACGAGCAGTACTTC
NA	TRBV19	TRBJ1-1	few	CASSRVLSDTEAFF	TGTGCCAGTAGTAGAGTACTGAGTGATACTGAAGCTTTCTTT
NA	TRBV10-3	TRBJ1-1	NA	CAIKASDLMNTEAFF	TGTGCCATCAAGGCCAGCGACCTCATGAACACTGAAGCTTTCTTT
NA	TRBV20-1	TRBJ2-3	few	CSARVEGPDTQYF	TGCAGTGCTAGAGTGGAGGGACCAGATACGCAGTATTTT
NA	TRBV2	TRBJ2-3	NA	CASNGMGTDTQYF	TGTGCCAGCAACGGGATGGGCACAGATACGCAGTATTTT
NA	TRBV5-6	TRBJ2-3	few	CASTPANLGDTQYF	TGTGCCAGCACCCCGGCCAATCTAGGAGATACGCAGTATTTT
NA	TRBV7-9	TRBJ2-1	few	CASSLSQWVGLFF	TGTGCCAGCAGCTTATCACAGTGGGTAGGGTTGTTCTTC
TRBD2	TRBV5-1	TRBJ2-2	many	CASTPSGGANTGELFF	TGCGCCAGCACCCCTAGCGGGGGTGCGAACACCGGGGAGCTGTTTTTT
TRBD1	TRBV20-1	TRBJ2-4	few	CSADPGQGVNIQYF	TGCAGTGCCGACCCGGGACAGGGGGTGAACATTCAGTACTTC
NA	TRBV3-1	TRBJ1-2	many	CASSQEGPGGYTF	TGTGCCAGCAGCCAAGAAGGTCCTGGGGGCTACACCTTC
NA	TRBV7-9	TRBJ2-1	few	CASSIHRDEQFF	TGTGCCAGCAGCATACATAGGGATGAGCAGTTCTTC
NA	TRBV29-1	TRBJ2-7	NA	CSVRQENYEQYF	TGCAGCGTGCGACAGGAGAACTACGAGCAGTACTTC
TRBD1	TRBV5-1	TRBJ2-6	NA	CASSLSGGSGANVLTF	TGCGCCAGCAGCTTATCAGGGGGCTCTGGGGCCAACGTCCTGACTTTC
NA	TRBV14	TRBJ1-5	few	CASSQNPNQPQHF	TGTGCCAGCAGCCAAAACCCGAATCAGCCCCAGCATTTT
NA	TRBV3-1	TRBJ2-1	few	CASSLYRLGEQFF	TGTGCCAGCAGCCTCTACAGGTTAGGTGAGCAGTTCTTC
TRBD2	TRBV11-1	TRBJ2-3	NA	CASTLWASGGSGTDTQYF	TGTGCCAGCACCCTGTGGGCTAGCGGGGGGTCTGGCACAGATACGCAGTATTTT
TRBD2	TRBV28	TRBJ2-7	many	CASSLNSRLAGWWDEQYF	TGTGCCAGCAGTCTAAACTCCCGACTAGCGGGATGGTGGGACGAGCAGTACTTC
TRBD2	TRBV5-1	TRBJ2-1	NA	CASSPEGTSGGYNEQFF	TGCGCCAGCAGCCCGGAGGGGACTAGCGGGGGGTACAATGAGCAGTTCTTC
NA	TRBV15	TRBJ2-7	NA	CATSRDWEAEQYF	TGTGCCACCAGCAGAGATTGGGAGGCCGAGCAGTACTTC
TRBD2	TRBV9	TRBJ2-1	many	CASSVGTSVSYNEQFF	TGTGCCAGCAGCGTAGGGACTAGCGTTTCCTACAATGAGCAGTTCTTC
TRBD1	TRBV5-4	TRBJ1-2	NA	CASSETGGFGYTF	TGTGCCAGCAGCGAGACAGGGGGCTTTGGCTACACCTTC
NA	TRBV5-1	TRBJ1-4	NA	CASSLGRVNEKLFF	TGCGCCAGCAGCTTGGGAAGGGTTAATGAAAAACTGTTTTTT
NA	TRBV19	TRBJ2-1	few	CASSSGSRAHEQFF	TGTGCCAGTAGCTCGGGGTCTAGGGCCCATGAGCAGTTCTTC
NA	TRBV12-3/TRBV12-4	TRBJ1-1	many	CASSLLRTVNTEAFF	TGTGCCAGCAGTTTGCTGAGGACAGTGAACACTGAAGCTTTCTTT
TRBD1	TRBV11-1	TRBJ1-6	many	CASNQSGTDRSRLDYNSPLHF	TGTGCCAGCAACCAAAGTGGGACGGACAGGTCGCGGCTTGACTATAATTCACCCCTCCACTTT
NA	TRBV7-9	TRBJ2-3	few	CASSRGLPDTQYF	TGTGCCAGCAGCCGCGGACTCCCGGATACGCAGTATTTT
TRBD2	TRBV4-1	TRBJ2-1	NA	CASSRGRLAAYNEQFF	TGCGCCAGCAGCCGTGGTCGACTAGCCGCCTACAATGAGCAGTTCTTC